These 13 T cell receptor beta chains were all obtained from the same sample, sequenced in a study of T cells after yellow fever vaccination. TCRdb fed the 5' RACE reads into MiXCR, producing one record per CDR3 protein. The repertoire holds around 310,000 distinct CDR3 sequences, 8.7% seen once, with more than 15% in the top ten. The sequencing used PBMCs, collected on the day of the first yellow fever vaccination. These receptors all stem from a man between 18 and 35 years old who received the YFV17D yellow fever vaccine.

The V and J genes are TRBV11-3 and TRBJ2-3; D unclear. This CDR3 has 14 residues. The ends were cut back, 5 bases at V and 2 bases at J, with 11 bases in the middle. Germline V gene lookup returns CDR1 SGHNT and CDR2 YENEEA. The CDR3, as DNA: TGTGCCAGCAGCCCAACCAGTCACACAGATACGCAGTATTTT. The encoded protein is CASSPTSHTDTQYF.

The V and J genes are TRBV7-2 and TRBJ2-2, with D perhaps matching TRBD2 (5 bases). Trimming pared 6 bases from V and 4 bases from J, leaving 9 bases between. CDR3 size: 13 residues. Germline lookup yields CDR1 SGHTA and CDR2 FQGNSA. CDR3 region: CASRAEITGELFF. The CDR3 DNA follows: TGTGCCAGCAGAGCGGAAATCACCGGGGAGCTGTTTTTT.

This clonotype was recorded a few times. This chain joins TRBV2 and TRBJ2-3, with D unclear. The CDR3 loop spans 15 amino acids. CDR1 and CDR2 (germline): SNHLY, FYNNEI. V was clipped by 3 bases and J by 1 base, with 11 bases between them. The CDR3 DNA sequence: TGTGCCAGCAGTGAGGTGGCCGCCGGCACAGATACGCAGTATTTT. Residues: CASSEVAAGTDTQYF.

This clonotype was detected only a few times. V is TRBV15 and J is TRBJ2-7, with 7 positions matching TRBD2. V was clipped by 0 bases and J by 3 bases; unmatched bases: 5. The CDR3 is made up of 15 amino acids. CDR1 is LNHNV, CDR2 YYDKDF, per germline (reference sequence). The CDR3 DNA reads TGTGCCACCAGCAGAGATAGGACTAGTAGCTACGAGCAGTACTTC. It yields the protein CATSRDRTSSYEQYF.

This chain links TRBV18 with TRBJ2-3; D may be TRBD1 or TRBD2 (6 bases each). V shed 6 bases and J shed 8 bases, with 18 bases lying between them. The germline CDR1 and CDR2 sequences are KGHSH and LQKENI. This CDR3 is 14 amino acids long. CDR3 in amino acids: CASSEGGYSPTQYF. CDR3 nucleotides: TGTGCCAGCTCGGAGGGGGGATACTCCCCTACGCAGTATTTT.

There are many counts of this clonotype. The V call is TRBV6-5, the J call TRBJ1-5; D remains ambiguous. This CDR3 comprises 14 residues. Germline loops: CDR1 MNHEY, CDR2 SVGAGI. V shed 0 bases and J shed 5 bases, with 8 bases lying between them. CDR3 DNA: TGTGCCAGCAGTTACTCGGGAGGCCATCAGCCCCAGCATTTT. Protein sequence: CASSYSGGHQPQHF.

This clonotype was picked up many times. V usage is TRBV7-9 and J usage is TRBJ2-7; TRBD1 agrees at 9 bases. CDR3 size: 14 residues. The V gene's germline CDR1 is SEHNR and CDR2 FQNEAQ (reference sequence). V lost 3 bases, J lost 7 bases, and 7 bases stayed unmatched. Here the CDR3 DNA reads TGTGCCAGCAGCTTTACAGGGGGCGCGGAGGAGCAGTACGTC. Its protein product is CASSFTGGAEEQYV.

This clonotype was recorded a few times. J is TRBJ2-1 and V is TRBV12-3 or TRBV12-4; 9 bases are shared with TRBD2. Germline trimming cut 8 bases from V and 6 bases from J; bases unmatched to any gene: 5. The CDR3 is made up of 13 amino acids. The CDR3 spells CASVRGGPNEQFF. In nucleotides, the CDR3 is TGTGCCAGCGTGCGGGGGGGCCCCAATGAGCAGTTCTTC.

The chain is built from TRBV24-1 and TRBJ2-3; maybe TRBD2 (6 bases). Per germline, CDR1 KGHDR and CDR2 SFDVKD. Trimming removed 4 bases from V and 2 bases from J, with 12 bases in between. This CDR3 has 15 residues. The CDR3 loop reads CATSDRGALTDTQYF. Here the CDR3 DNA reads TGTGCCACCAGTGACCGCGGGGCCCTCACAGATACGCAGTATTTT.

The chain has TRBV11-1 and TRBJ2-3, with 9 bases lining up with TRBD2. CDR1 is SGHAT, CDR2 FQDESV, per germline (reference sequence). V lost 0 bases and J lost 2; bases outside the gene matches: 15. CDR3 length: 20 amino acids. CDR3 bases: TGTGCCAGCAGCTTAGCTATCTCGTCGGCGAGCGGGGGGTTCACAGATACGCAGTATTTT. It translates to CASSLAISSASGGFTDTQYF. The whole variable domain, filled in from reference TRBV11-1 and TRBJ2-3, reads EAEVAQSPRYKITEKSQAVAFWCDPISGHATLYWYRQILGQGPELLVQFQDESVVDDSQLPKDRFSAERLKGVDSTLKIQPAELGDSAMYLCASSLAISSASGGFTDTQYFGPGTRLTVL.

The gene calls are TRBV9 and TRBJ2-3, with D unresolved. V was shortened by 4 bases and J by 2 bases, with 11 bases between the two germline ends. This CDR3 has 14 amino acids. Per germline, CDR1 SGDLS and CDR2 YYNGEE. The CDR3 loop is CASSSAPTTDTQYF. CDR3 sequence (DNA): TGTGCCAGCAGCTCCGCACCCACCACAGATACGCAGTATTTT.

In its sample, this clonotype was seen many times. V usage is TRBV6-5 and J usage is TRBJ1-6; D uncertain. Trimming left V 2 bases short and J 9 bases short, with 11 bases between. This CDR3 is 14 amino acids long. CDR1 is MNHEY and CDR2 is SVGAGI in the germline V gene. The CDR3 spells CASSYGDALSPLHF. The CDR3, as DNA: TGTGCCAGCAGTTACGGCGACGCGCTTTCACCCCTCCACTTT.

This clonotype was seen repeatedly, ten times or more. The chain recombines TRBV6-5 with TRBJ1-1; a weak D match, TRBD1 (5 bases). Germline V CDR1 and CDR2: MNHEY, SVGAGI. The length of the CDR3 is 18 residues. The V end was cut by 2 bases, the J end by 5 bases, with 24 bases between. Written as DNA, the CDR3 is TGTGCCAGCAGTTACGGTAGTACAGGAGGTGGGGGTCGGACTGAAGCTTTCTTT. It specifies CASSYGSTGGGGRTEAFF.